These T cell receptor beta chains were read from a single sample in a study of blood T cell repertoires in COVID-19. Here immunoSEQ multiplex PCR was the method, and the copy in TCRdb shows in-frame clones only, minus some. Of 55,000 or so clones listed, 79% were seen once; the top ten hold roughly 3.2%. The material sequenced was peripheral blood. The receptors were gathered from a man aged 55-75 years with acute or convalescent COVID-19. CDR3s include the opening cysteine and the closing phenylalanine or tryptophan. D genes are given only for firm matches. Not all rows give a size; the values are once, few, many and, for expanded clones, a class.

cdr3_aa: CASILGGGAVSYGYTF
cdr3_nt: TGTGCCAGCATCCTCGGGGGAGGGGCAGTGTCATATGGCTACACCTTC
cdr3_length: 16
j_call: TRBJ1-2
clone_size: once
d_call: -
v_call: TRBV5-8

cdr3_aa: CASSGLLGQGGNQETQYF
cdr3_nt: TGTGCCAGCAGTGGCCTCCTCGGACAGGGCGGGAACCAAGAGACCCAGTACTTC
cdr3_length: 18
j_call: TRBJ2-5
clone_size: few
d_call: TRBD1
v_call: TRBV6-1

cdr3_aa: CASRSGTAISGNTIYF
cdr3_nt: TGTGCCAGCAGATCCGGGACAGCCATCTCTGGAAACACCATATATTTT
cdr3_length: 16
j_call: TRBJ1-3
clone_size: -
d_call: TRBD1
v_call: TRBV28

cdr3_aa: CASSAGLAGSTDTQYF
cdr3_nt: TGTGCCAGCAGTGCCGGACTAGCGGGGAGCACAGATACGCAGTATTTT
cdr3_length: 16
j_call: TRBJ2-3
clone_size: -
d_call: TRBD2
v_call: TRBV6-6

cdr3_aa: CASSPDRGAYQPQHF
cdr3_nt: TGTGCCAGCAGCCCCGACAGGGGGGCCTATCAGCCCCAGCATTTT
cdr3_length: 15
j_call: TRBJ1-5
clone_size: -
d_call: TRBD1
v_call: TRBV7-8

cdr3_aa: CSVPSGGEYTGELFF
cdr3_nt: TGCAGCGTCCCCTCGGGGGGCGAGTACACCGGGGAGCTGTTTTTT
cdr3_length: 15
j_call: TRBJ2-2
clone_size: -
d_call: -
v_call: TRBV29-1

cdr3_aa: CASSSKLSYNSPLHF
cdr3_nt: TGTGCCAGCAGCTCAAAGTTGAGTTATAATTCACCCCTCCACTTT
cdr3_length: 15
j_call: TRBJ1-6
clone_size: -
d_call: -
v_call: TRBV7-2

cdr3_aa: CATSGWDTQETQYF
cdr3_nt: TGTGCCACCAGTGGTTGGGACACCCAAGAGACCCAGTACTTC
cdr3_length: 14
j_call: TRBJ2-5
clone_size: -
d_call: -
v_call: TRBV24-1

cdr3_aa: CSVETGSYEQYF
cdr3_nt: TGCAGCGTTGAGACAGGGTCCTACGAGCAGTACTTC
cdr3_length: 12
j_call: TRBJ2-7
clone_size: -
d_call: TRBD1
v_call: TRBV29-1

cdr3_aa: CASTLTGGNYGYTF
cdr3_nt: TGTGCCAGCACCCTGACAGGGGGCAACTATGGCTACACCTTC
cdr3_length: 14
j_call: TRBJ1-2
clone_size: -
d_call: TRBD1
v_call: TRBV13